This TCR beta chain comes out of a study of cytomegalovirus exposure and HLA in healthy donors. Study information: Findings of an earlier analysis included more than 90 million unique TCR beta sequences from 200 million or so T cells. Study-wide results and limits: Analyses of presence/absence relied on an assumption of roughly uniform sequencing depth across donors. With later analysis, a missense DCLRE1C variant became linked to TCR beta V- and J-gene trimming.

With 60 Vbeta and 13 Jbeta primers, the PCR was carried out. This table comes from immunoSEQ multiplex PCR, and its TCRdb copy is limited to in-frame clones, with some not included. The sample shows over 95,000 clones, 70% to 80% of them seen only once. With respect to this clone: Antigen specificity is unknown.

Germline V gives CDR1 MNHEY, CDR2 SMNVEV (reference sequence). The CDR3 loop spans 18 amino acids. Germline trimming cut 5 bases from V and 9 bases from J; bases unmatched to any gene: 19. The TCR sequence derives from a human donor in good health. The chain uses TRBV27 and TRBJ1-6; 7 nucleotides agree with TRBD1. The material sequenced was PBMCs. The CDR3 coding sequence is TGTGCCAGCAGTATCGTCGGGACAGATCCTTTTTCCCTTTCACCCCTCCACTTT. Translation gives CASSIVGTDPFSLSPLHF.